A selection of T cell receptor beta chains follows, all from one sample in a study of T-cell memory formation after mild COVID-19. TCRdb itself ran the 5' RACE reads through MiXCR, one entry per CDR3 protein. The sample records roughly 250,000 distinct CDR3 sequences, 15% to 20% being singletons. The material sequenced was PBMCs or a T cell subset sorted from them (not recorded which). All receptors come from a man aged 18-30 years who had mild COVID-19 (a few samples of this study predate the infection). Cell type and time point are not known. CDR3s include the opening cysteine and the closing phenylalanine or tryptophan.

J,V,CDR3
TRBJ2-5,TRBV28,CASRRDSLMGEETQYF
TRBJ2-1,TRBV7-3,CASSPTVPPLHEQFF
TRBJ1-3,TRBV5-4,CASSLGQNSGNTIDF
TRBJ2-1,TRBV6-2/TRBV6-3,CASSYGGTGWRGHSVNEQFF
TRBJ2-5,TRBV6-6,CASSYSPGSETQYF
TRBJ2-1,TRBV25-1,CASSVPLAGGLVQFF
TRBJ2-3,TRBV5-4,CASSFVGGTDTQYF
TRBJ2-3,TRBV9,CASSLDTTTDTQYF
TRBJ1-5,TRBV4-3,CASSQERGAGVQPQHF
TRBJ2-7,TRBV5-1,CASSGKTSGSSYEQYF
TRBJ1-2,TRBV6-5,CASSPWRGAGYGYTF
TRBJ1-1,TRBV7-2,CASSVNRGTEAFF
TRBJ1-5,TRBV7-6,CASSRSTGLNQPQHF
TRBJ2-3,TRBV6-5,CASSYWRGHGTDTQYF
TRBJ1-2,TRBV20-1,CSARGDRAYGYTF
TRBJ1-3,TRBV12-3/TRBV12-4,CASSPQGARSGNTIYF
TRBJ2-5,TRBV7-3,CASSLGGRGPGTQYF
TRBJ1-5,TRBV19,CASSTSDRGHQPQHF
TRBJ2-1,TRBV5-1,CASSLDRVANLKNEQFF
TRBJ2-2,TRBV6-5,CASGYTGELFF
TRBJ2-7,TRBV6-2/TRBV6-3,CASHPSPSSYEQYF
TRBJ1-3,TRBV5-1,CASSRGTGVGNTIYF
TRBJ1-5,TRBV15,CATSRGGGRQPQHF
TRBJ2-5,TRBV7-2,CASSPGPQETQYF
TRBJ1-2,TRBV6-5,CASVAGQLRGYTF
TRBJ2-3,TRBV7-2,CASSLARGHLTDTQYF
TRBJ1-5,TRBV20-1,CSALEGGPGLFNQPQHF
TRBJ2-7,TRBV12-3/TRBV12-4,CASSLKYEQYF
TRBJ1-5,TRBV6-5,CASSYKGPDRARNQPQHF
TRBJ2-7,TRBV5-1,CASSLGPEQYF
TRBJ1-2,TRBV12-3/TRBV12-4,CASSFRGVDYGYTF
TRBJ2-1,TRBV4-3,CASSQDTGGGNEQFF
TRBJ1-6,TRBV11-2,CASSLDQGRSSPLHF
TRBJ2-1,TRBV14,CASSHRDYPGNEQFF
TRBJ1-5,TRBV2,CASRENQPQHF
TRBJ2-7,TRBV4-3,CASSQDDPCEQYF